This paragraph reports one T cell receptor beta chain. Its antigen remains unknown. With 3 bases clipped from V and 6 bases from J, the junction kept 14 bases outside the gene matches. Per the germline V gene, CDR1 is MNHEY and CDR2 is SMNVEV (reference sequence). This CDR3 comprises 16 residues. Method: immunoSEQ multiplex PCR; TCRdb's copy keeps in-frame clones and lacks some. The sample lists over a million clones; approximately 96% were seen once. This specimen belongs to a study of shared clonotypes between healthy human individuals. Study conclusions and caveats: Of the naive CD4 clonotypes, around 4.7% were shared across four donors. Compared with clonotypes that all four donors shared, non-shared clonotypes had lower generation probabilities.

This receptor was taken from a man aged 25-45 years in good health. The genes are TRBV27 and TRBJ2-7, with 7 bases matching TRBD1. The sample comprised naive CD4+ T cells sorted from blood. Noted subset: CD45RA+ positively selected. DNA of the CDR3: TGTGCCAGCAGTTTTTATTCCGGGACAGTCCCACGCGAGCAGTACTTC. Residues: CASSFYSGTVPREQYF.